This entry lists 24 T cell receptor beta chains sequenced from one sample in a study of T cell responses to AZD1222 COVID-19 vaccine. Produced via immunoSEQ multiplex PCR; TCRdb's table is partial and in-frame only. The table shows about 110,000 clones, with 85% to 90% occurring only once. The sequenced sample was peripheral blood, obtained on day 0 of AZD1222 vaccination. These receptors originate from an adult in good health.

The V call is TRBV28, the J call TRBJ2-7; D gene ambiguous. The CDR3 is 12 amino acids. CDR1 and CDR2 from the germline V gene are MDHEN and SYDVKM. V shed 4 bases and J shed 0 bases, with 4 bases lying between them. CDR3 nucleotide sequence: TGTGCCAGCAGTTATTACTCCTACGAGCAGTACTTC. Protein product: CASSYYSYEQYF.

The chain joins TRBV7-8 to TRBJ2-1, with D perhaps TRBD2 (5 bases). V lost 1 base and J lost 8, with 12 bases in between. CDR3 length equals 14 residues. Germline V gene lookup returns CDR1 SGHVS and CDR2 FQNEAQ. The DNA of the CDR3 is TGTGCCAGCAGCTTAGGGTTAGCGTCAGATGAGCAGTTCTTC. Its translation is CASSLGLASDEQFF.

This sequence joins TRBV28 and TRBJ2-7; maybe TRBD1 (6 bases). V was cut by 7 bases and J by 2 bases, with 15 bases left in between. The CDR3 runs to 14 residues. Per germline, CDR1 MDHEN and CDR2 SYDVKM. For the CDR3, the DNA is TGTGCCAGCACAGGGGATTCTAATGCCTACGAGCAGTACTTC. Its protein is CASTGDSNAYEQYF.

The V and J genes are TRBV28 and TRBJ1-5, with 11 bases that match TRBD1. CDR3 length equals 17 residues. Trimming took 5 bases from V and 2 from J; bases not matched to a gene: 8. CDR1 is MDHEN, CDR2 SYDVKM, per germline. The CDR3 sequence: CASSPDRGPIGNQPQHF. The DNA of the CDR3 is TGTGCCAGCAGTCCGGACAGGGGGCCAATAGGCAATCAGCCCCAGCATTTT.

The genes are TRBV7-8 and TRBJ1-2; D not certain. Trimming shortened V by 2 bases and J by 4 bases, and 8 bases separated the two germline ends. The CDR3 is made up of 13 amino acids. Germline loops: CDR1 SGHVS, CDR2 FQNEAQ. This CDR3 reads CASSLMLSYGYTF. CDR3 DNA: TGTGCCAGCAGCTTAATGCTTTCCTATGGCTACACCTTC.

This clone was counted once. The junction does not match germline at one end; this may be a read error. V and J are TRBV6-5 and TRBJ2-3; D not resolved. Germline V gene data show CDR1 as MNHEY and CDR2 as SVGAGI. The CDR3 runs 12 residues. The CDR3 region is CASGLSTDTQYF. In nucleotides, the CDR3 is TGCGCCTCGGGCCTTAGCACAGATACGCAGTATTTT.

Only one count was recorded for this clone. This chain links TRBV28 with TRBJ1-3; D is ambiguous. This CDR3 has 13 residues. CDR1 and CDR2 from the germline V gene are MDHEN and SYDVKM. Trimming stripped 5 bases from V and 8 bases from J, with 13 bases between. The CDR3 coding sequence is TGTGCCAGCAGTGGCACGATCGGATACACCATATATTTT. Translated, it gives CASSGTIGYTIYF.

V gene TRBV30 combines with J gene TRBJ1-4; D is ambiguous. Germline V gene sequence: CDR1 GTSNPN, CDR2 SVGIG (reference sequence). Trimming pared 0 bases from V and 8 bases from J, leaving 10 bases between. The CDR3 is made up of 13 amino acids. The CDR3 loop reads CAWSVNGIEKLFF. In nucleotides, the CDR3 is TGTGCCTGGAGTGTAAACGGGATAGAAAAACTGTTTTTT. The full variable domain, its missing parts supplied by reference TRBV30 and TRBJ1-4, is SQTIHQWPATLVQPVGSPLSLECTVEGTSNPNLYWYRQAAGRGLQLLFYSVGIGQISSEVPQNLSASRPQDRQFILSSKKLLLSDSGFYLCAWSVNGIEKLFFGSGTQLSVL.

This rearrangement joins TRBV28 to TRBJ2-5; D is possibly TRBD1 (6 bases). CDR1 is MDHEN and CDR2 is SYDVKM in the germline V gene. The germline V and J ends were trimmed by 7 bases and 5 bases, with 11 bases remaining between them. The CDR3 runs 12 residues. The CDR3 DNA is TGTGCCAGCACACAGGGTCGGGAGACCCAGTACTTC. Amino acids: CASTQGRETQYF.

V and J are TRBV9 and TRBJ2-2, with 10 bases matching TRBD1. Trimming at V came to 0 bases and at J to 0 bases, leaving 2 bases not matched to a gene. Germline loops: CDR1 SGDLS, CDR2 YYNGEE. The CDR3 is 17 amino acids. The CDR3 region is CASSVVGTGANTGELFF. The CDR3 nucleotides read TGTGCCAGCAGCGTAGTGGGGACAGGGGCGAACACCGGGGAGCTGTTTTTT.

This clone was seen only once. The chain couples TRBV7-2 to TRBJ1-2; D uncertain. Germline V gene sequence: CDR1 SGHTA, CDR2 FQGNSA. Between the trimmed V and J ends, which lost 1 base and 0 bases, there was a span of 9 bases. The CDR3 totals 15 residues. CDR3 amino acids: CASSLGTAANYGYTF. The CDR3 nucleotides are TGTGCCAGCAGCTTAGGCACGGCCGCTAACTATGGCTACACCTTC.

The CDR3 coding sequence is TGTGCCAGCAGTCGAGGGACAGCAAACATGAACACTGAAGCTTTCTTT. Translation gives CASSRGTANMNTEAFF. This chain links TRBV27 with TRBJ1-1; 7 positions agree with TRBD1. The germline gives CDR1 MNHEY, CDR2 SMNVEV (reference sequence). The CDR3 runs to 16 residues. With V trimmed by 5 bases and J by 0 bases, 9 bases remained unmatched.

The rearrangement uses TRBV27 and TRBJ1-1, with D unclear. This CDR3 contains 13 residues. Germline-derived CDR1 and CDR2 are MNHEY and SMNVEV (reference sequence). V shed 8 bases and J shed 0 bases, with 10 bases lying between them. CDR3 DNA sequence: TGTGCCAGCCACCTACGCATGAACACTGAAGCTTTCTTT. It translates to CASHLRMNTEAFF.

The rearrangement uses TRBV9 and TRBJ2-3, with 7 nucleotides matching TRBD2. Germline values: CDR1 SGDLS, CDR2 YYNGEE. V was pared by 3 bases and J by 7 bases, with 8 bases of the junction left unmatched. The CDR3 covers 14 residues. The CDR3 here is CASSGAGLLYTQYF. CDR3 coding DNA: TGTGCCAGCAGCGGAGCGGGACTTCTGTATACGCAGTATTTT.

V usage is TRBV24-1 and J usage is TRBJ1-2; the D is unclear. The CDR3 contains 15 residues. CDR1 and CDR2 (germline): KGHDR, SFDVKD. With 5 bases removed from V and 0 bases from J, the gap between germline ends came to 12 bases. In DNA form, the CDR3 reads TGTGCCACCAGTGCCTCGAATAGGGCTAACTATGGCTACACCTTC. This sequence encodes CATSASNRANYGYTF.

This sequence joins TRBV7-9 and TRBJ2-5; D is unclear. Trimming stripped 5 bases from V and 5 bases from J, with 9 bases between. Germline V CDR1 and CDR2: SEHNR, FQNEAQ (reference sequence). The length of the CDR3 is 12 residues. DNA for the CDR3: TGTGCCAGCAGCCCCCCACTTGAGACCCAGTACTTC. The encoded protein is CASSPPLETQYF. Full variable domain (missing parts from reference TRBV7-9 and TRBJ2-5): DTGVSQNPRHKITKRGQNVTFRCDPISEHNRLYWYRQTLGQGPEFLTYFQNEAQLEKSRLLSDRFSAERPKGSFSTLEIQRTEQGDSAMYLCASSPPLETQYFGPGTRLLVL.

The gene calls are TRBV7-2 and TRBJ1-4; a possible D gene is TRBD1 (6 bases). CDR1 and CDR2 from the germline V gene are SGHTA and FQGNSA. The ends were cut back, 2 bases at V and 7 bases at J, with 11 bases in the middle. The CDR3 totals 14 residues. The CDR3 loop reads CASSLWEGGEKLFF. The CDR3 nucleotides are TGTGCCAGCAGCTTATGGGAAGGGGGTGAAAAACTGTTTTTT. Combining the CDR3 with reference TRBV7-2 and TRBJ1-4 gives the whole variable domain GAGVSQSPSNKVTEKGKDVELRCDPISGHTALYWYRQSLGQGLEFLIYFQGNSAPDKSGLPSDRFSAERTGGSVSTLTIQRTQQEDSAVYLCASSLWEGGEKLFFGSGTQLSVL.

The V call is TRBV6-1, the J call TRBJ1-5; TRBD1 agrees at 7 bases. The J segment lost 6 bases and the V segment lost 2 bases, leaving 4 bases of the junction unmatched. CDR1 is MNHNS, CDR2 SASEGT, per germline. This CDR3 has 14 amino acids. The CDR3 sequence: CASSEKTGLQPQHF. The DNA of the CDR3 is TGTGCCAGCAGTGAAAAGACAGGGCTTCAGCCCCAGCATTTT.

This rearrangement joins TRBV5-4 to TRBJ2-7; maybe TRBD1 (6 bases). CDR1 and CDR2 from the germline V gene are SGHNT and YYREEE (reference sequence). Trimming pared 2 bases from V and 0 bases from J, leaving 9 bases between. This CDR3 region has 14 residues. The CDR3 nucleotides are TGTGCCAGCAGCTTAAGGGGGAACTCCTACGAGCAGTACTTC. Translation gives CASSLRGNSYEQYF. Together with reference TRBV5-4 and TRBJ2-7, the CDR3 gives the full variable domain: ETGVTQSPTHLIKTRGQQVTLRCSSQSGHNTVSWYQQALGQGPQFIFQYYREEENGRGNFPPRFSGLQFPNYSSELNVNALELDDSALYLCASSLRGNSYEQYFGPGTRLTVT.

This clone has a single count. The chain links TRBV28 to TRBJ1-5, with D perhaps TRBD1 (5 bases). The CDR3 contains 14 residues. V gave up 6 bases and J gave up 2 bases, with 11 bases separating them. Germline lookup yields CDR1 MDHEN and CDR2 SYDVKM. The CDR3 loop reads CASSARVGNQPQHF. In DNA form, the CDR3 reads TGTGCCAGCAGCGCCAGGGTGGGCAATCAGCCCCAGCATTTT. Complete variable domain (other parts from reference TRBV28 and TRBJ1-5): DVKVTQSSRYLVKRTGEKVFLECVQDMDHENMFWYRQDPGLGLRLIYFSYDVKMKEKGDIPEGYSVSREKKERFSLILESASTNQTSMYLCASSARVGNQPQHFGDGTRLSIL.

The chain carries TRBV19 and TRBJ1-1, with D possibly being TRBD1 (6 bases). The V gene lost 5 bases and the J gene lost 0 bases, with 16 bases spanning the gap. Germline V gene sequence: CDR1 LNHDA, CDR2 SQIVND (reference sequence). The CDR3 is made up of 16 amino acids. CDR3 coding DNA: TGTGCCAGTAGTCGAGGGGGTTTTGCCATGAACACTGAAGCTTTCTTT. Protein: CASSRGGFAMNTEAFF. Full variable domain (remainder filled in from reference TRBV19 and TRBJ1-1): DGGITQSPKYLFRKEGQNVTLSCEQNLNHDAMYWYRQDPGQGLRLIYYSQIVNDFQKGDIAEGYSVSREKKESFPLTVTSAQKNPTAFYLCASSRGGFAMNTEAFFGQGTRLTVV.

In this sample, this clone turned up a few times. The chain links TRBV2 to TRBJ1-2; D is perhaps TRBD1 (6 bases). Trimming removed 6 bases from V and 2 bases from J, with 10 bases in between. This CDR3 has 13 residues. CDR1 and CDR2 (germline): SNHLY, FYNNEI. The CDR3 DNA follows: TGTGCCAGCAGGGGGGACACAAACTATGGCTACACCTTC. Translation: CASRGDTNYGYTF.

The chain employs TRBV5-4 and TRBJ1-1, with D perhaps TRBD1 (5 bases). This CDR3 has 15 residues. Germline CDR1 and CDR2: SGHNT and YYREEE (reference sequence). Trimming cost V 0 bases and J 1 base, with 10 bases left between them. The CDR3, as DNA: TGTGCCAGCAGCTTGGCGTTAAGGGGGAACACTGAAGCTTTCTTT. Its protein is CASSLALRGNTEAFF.

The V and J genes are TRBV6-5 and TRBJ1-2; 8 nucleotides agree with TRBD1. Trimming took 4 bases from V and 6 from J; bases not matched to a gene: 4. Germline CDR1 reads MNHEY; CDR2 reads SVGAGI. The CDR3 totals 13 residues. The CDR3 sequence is CASSSGGGDGYTF. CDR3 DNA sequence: TGTGCCAGCAGTTCAGGGGGCGGAGATGGCTACACCTTC.